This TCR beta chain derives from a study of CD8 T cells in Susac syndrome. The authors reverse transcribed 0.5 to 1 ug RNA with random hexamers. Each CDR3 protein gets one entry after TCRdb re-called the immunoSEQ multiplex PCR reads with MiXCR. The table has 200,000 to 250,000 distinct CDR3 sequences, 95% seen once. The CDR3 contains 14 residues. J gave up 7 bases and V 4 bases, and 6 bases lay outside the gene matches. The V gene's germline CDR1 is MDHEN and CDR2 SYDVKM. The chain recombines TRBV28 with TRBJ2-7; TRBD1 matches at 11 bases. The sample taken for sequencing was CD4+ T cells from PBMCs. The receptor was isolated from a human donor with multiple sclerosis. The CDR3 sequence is CASSSGQGAWEQYF. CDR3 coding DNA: TGTGCCAGCAGTTCTGGACAGGGGGCTTGGGAGCAGTACTTC. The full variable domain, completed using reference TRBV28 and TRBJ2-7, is DVKVTQSSRYLVKRTGEKVFLECVQDMDHENMFWYRQDPGLGLRLIYFSYDVKMKEKGDIPEGYSVSREKKERFSLILESASTNQTSMYLCASSSGQGAWEQYFGPGTRLTVT.